This T cell receptor (beta chain) was identified in a study of monozygotic twins with inflammatory bowel disease. UMIs bearing a 6-nucleotide sample barcode were added through template switching. TCRdb re-called the 5' RACE reads and shows each CDR3 protein once, DNA omitted. This specimen shows more than 350,000 distinct CDR3 sequences; the ten leading clones hold about 2.3%. The CDR3 runs to 14 residues. CDR1 is LGHNA and CDR2 is YNFKEQ in the germline V gene. The clonotype comes from a human donor with ulcerative colitis or Crohn's disease, or a healthy co-twin of an affected twin (not recorded which). Sample: blood. The chain uses TRBV4-2 and TRBJ1-1. Here the CDR3 reads CASSQDGPSTEAFF.